This TCR beta chain originates from a study of blood T cell repertoires in COVID-19. Across the study: PBMCs, B-cell-depleted T cells, or T cells provided the cDNA or gDNA that made up the material.

Study processing details: Counts of nucleated cells, estimated from reference gene primer amplification, were obtained. Profiling relied on immunoSEQ multiplex PCR, and the TCRdb table lists in-frame clones only, not all of them. For V, J and clone size, that table is used; D and trimming come from the DNA. The table records roughly 190,000 clones, about four fifths of them present only once. A single count supports this clone. V was shortened by 3 bases and J by 4 bases, with 13 bases between the two germline ends. Germline V gene sequence: CDR1 MNHEY, CDR2 SMNVEV (reference sequence). The CDR3 extends over 15 amino acids.

Material: peripheral blood. The source is a woman in her forties with acute or convalescent COVID-19. This rearrangement joins TRBV27 to TRBJ1-5; D possibly corresponds to TRBD1 (5 bases). The CDR3 DNA is TGTGCCAGCAGTTTGAGGCAGGGCAGTAATCAGCCCCAGCATTTT. Translating gives CASSLRQGSNQPQHF.